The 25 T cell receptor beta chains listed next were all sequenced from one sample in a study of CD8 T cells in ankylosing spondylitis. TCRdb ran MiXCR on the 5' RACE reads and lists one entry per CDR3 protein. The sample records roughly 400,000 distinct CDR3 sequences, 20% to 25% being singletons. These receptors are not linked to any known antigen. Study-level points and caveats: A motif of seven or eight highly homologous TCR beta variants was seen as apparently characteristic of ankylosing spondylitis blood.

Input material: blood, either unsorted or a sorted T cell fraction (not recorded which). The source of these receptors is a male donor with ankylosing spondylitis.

This chain's CDR3 is CASSQIGGQTSGNTIYF. The CDR3 DNA sequence: TGCGCCAGCAGCCAAATCGGCGGACAGACCTCTGGAAACACCATATATTTT. The J gene is TRBJ1-3, the V gene TRBV4-3, with D tentatively TRBD1 (6 bases). The CDR3 is 17 residues long. V was cut by 2 bases and J by 0 bases, with 14 bases left in between. The germline V gene has CDR1 LGHNA and CDR2 YSLEER.

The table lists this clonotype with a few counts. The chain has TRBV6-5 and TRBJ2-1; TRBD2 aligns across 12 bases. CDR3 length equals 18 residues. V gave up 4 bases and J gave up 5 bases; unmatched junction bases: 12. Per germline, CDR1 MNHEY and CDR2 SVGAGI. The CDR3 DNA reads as TGTGCCAGCAGTTCGTCCCGCGGACTAGCGGGACATCACAATGAGCAGTTCTTC. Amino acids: CASSSSRGLAGHHNEQFF.

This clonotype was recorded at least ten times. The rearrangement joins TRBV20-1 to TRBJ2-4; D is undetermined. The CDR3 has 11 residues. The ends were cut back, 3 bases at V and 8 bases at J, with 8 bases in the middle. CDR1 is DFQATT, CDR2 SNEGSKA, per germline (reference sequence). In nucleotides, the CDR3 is TGCAGTGCTAGGAACTCCGACATTCAGTACTTC. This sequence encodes CSARNSDIQYF.

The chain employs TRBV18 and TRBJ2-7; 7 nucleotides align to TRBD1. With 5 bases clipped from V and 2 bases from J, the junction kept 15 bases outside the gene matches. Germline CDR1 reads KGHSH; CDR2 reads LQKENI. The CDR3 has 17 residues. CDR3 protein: CASSLLTPGQRPYEQYF. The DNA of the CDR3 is TGTGCCAGCTCATTACTAACACCGGGACAGAGACCCTACGAGCAGTACTTC.

This chain's CDR3 is CASSLCEVRELRPTDTQYF. As DNA, the CDR3 is TGTGCCAGCAGTTTATGCGAAGTGCGCGAGCTGCGACCCACAGATACGCAGTATTTT. The chain is built from TRBV28 and TRBJ2-3; D remains unclear. V was cut by 0 bases and J by 2 bases, with 21 bases left in between. The germline V gene encodes CDR1 MDHEN and CDR2 SYDVKM. This CDR3 is built from 19 residues.

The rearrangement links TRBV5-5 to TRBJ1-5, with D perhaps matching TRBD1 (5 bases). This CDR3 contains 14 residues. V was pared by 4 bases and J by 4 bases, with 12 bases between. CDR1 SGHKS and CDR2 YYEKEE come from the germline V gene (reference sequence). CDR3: CASSRDGRNQPQHF. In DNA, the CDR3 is TGTGCCAGCAGCCGGGACGGTAGGAATCAGCCCCAGCATTTT.

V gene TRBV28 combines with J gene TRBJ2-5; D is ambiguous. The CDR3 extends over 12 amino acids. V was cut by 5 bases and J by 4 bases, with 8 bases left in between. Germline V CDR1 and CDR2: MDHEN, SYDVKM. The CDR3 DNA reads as TGTGCCAGCAGTCCTTCCCCAGAGACCCAGTACTTC. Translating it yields CASSPSPETQYF.

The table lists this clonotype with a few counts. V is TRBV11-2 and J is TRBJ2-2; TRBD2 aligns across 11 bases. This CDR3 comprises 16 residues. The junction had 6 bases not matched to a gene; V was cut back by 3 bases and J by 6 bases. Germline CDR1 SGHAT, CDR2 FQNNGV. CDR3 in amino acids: CASSFSGRAVPGELFF. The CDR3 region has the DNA TGTGCCAGCAGCTTTAGCGGGAGGGCCGTTCCCGGGGAGCTGTTTTTT.

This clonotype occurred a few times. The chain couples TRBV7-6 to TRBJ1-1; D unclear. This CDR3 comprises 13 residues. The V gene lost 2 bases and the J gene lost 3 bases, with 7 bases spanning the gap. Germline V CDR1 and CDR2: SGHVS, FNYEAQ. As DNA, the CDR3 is TGTGCCAGCAGCTTATCGGACTACACTGAAGCTTTCTTT. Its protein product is CASSLSDYTEAFF.

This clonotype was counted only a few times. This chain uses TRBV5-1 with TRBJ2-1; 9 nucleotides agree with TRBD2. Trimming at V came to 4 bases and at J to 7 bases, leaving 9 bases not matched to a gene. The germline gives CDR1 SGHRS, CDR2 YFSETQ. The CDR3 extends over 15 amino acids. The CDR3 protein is CASSRRLAAENEQFF. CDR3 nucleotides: TGCGCCAGCAGCCGCCGACTAGCGGCGGAGAATGAGCAGTTCTTC.

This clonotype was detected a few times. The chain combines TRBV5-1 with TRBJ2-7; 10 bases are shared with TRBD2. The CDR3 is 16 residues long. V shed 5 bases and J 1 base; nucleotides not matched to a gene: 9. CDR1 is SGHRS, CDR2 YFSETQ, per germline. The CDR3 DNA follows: TGCGCCAGCAGTCCCGAAGCGGGAGGGGGATCCTACGAGCAGTACTTC. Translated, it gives CASSPEAGGGSYEQYF.

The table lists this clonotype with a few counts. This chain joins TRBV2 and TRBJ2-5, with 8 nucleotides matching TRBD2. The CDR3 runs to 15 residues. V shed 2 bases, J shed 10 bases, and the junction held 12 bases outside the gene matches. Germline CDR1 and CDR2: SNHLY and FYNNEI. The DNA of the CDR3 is TGTGCCAGCAGTGAAATAGGACTAGCCCAAACGGGCCAGTACTTC. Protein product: CASSEIGLAQTGQYF.

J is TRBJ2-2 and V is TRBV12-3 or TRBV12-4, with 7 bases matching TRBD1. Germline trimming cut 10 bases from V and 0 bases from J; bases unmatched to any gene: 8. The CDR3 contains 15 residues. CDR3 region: CATSTGASNTGELFF. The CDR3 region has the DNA TGTGCCACCTCAACAGGGGCTTCGAACACCGGGGAGCTGTTTTTT.

DNA of the CDR3: TGTGCCAGCAGCCCAGAAGCGGGAGCGGTTAATGAGCAGTTCTTC. Protein sequence: CASSPEAGAVNEQFF. The chain carries TRBV7-6 and TRBJ2-1; 8 bases match TRBD2. The germline V gene encodes CDR1 SGHVS and CDR2 FNYEAQ. The CDR3 spans 15 residues. J gave up 7 bases and V 5 bases, and 10 bases lay outside the gene matches.

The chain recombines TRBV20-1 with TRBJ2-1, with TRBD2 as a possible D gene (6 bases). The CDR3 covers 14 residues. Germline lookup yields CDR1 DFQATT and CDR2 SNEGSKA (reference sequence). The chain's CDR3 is CSPHLSGSYNEQFF. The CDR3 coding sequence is TGCAGCCCTCACCTTAGCGGCTCCTACAATGAGCAGTTCTTC.

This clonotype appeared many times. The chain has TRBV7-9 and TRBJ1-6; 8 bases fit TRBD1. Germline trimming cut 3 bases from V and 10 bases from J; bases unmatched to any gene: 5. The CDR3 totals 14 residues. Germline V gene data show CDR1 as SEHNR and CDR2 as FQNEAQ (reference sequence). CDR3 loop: CASSLQGAWSPLHF. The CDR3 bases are TGTGCCAGCAGCTTGCAGGGGGCATGGTCACCCCTCCACTTT.

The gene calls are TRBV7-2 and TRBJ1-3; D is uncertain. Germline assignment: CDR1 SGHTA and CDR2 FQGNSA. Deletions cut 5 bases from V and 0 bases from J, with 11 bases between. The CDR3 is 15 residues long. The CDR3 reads CASSDLGVSGNTIYF. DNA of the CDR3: TGTGCCAGCAGCGACTTAGGTGTCTCTGGAAACACCATATATTTT.

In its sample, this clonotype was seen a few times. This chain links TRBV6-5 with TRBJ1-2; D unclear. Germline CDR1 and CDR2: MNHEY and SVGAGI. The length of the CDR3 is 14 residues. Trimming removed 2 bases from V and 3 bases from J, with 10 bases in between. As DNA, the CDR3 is TGTGCCAGCAGTTACGCCCCGACGGACTATGGCTACACCTTC. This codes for CASSYAPTDYGYTF.

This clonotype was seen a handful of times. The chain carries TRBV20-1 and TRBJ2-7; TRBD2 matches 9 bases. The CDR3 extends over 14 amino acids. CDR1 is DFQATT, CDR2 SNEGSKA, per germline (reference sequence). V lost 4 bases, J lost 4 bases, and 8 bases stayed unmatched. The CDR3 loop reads CSAIGSGGFYEQYF. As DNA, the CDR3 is TGCAGTGCTATAGGCAGCGGGGGGTTTTACGAGCAGTACTTC.

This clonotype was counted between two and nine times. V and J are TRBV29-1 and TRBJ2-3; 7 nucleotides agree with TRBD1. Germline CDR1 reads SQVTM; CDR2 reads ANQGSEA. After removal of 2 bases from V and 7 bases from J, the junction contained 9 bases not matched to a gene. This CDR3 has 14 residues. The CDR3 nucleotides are TGCAGCGTTGAAAGGACAGGAAAAACTAATACGCAGTATTTT. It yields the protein CSVERTGKTNTQYF.

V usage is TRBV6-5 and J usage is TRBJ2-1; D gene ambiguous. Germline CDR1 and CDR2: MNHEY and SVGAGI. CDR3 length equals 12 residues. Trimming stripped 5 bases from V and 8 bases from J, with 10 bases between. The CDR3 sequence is CASSRNGHEQFF. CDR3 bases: TGTGCCAGCAGTCGAAACGGACATGAGCAGTTCTTC.

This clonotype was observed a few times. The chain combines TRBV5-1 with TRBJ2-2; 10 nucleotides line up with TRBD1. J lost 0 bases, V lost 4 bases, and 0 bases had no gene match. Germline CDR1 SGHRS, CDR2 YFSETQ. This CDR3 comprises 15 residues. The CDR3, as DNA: TGCGCCAGCAGCGGGACAGGGGCGAACACCGGGGAGCTGTTTTTT. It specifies CASSGTGANTGELFF.

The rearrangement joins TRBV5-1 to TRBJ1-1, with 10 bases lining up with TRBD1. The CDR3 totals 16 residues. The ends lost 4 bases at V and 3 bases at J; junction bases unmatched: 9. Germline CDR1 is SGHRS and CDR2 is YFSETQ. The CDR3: CASSRTGTGADTEAFF. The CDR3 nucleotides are TGCGCCAGCAGCCGGACCGGGACAGGGGCGGACACTGAAGCTTTCTTT.

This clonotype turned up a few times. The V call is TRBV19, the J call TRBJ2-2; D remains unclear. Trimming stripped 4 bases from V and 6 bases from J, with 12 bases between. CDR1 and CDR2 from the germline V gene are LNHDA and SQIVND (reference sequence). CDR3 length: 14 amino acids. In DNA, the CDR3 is TGTGCCAGTAGTAGCGGAGCCGGGTCCGGGGAGCTGTTTTTT. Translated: CASSSGAGSGELFF.

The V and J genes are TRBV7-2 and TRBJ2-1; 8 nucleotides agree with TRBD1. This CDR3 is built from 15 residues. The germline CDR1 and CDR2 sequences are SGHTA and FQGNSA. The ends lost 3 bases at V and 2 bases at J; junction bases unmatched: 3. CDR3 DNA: TGTGCCAGCAGCTTCAAACAGGGGGCCTACAATGAGCAGTTCTTC. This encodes CASSFKQGAYNEQFF. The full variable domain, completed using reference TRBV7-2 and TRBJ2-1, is GAGVSQSPSNKVTEKGKDVELRCDPISGHTALYWYRQSLGQGLEFLIYFQGNSAPDKSGLPSDRFSAERTGGSVSTLTIQRTQQEDSAVYLCASSFKQGAYNEQFFGPGTRLTVL.